The present T cell receptor (beta chain) was sequenced within a study of blood T cell repertoires in COVID-19. Study information: Donors in the United States, Italy and Spain gave samples during acute or convalescent COVID-19.

The CDR3 contains 14 residues. Trimming stripped 6 bases from V and 7 bases from J, with 13 bases between. Germline CDR1 and CDR2: LNHDA and SQIVND (reference sequence). Study members were between about 18 and 100 years old and lived in about two dozen US regions. Repertoires were generated with immunoSEQ multiplex PCR, while TCRdb's copy carries only in-frame clones and drops some. This sample carries around 390,000 clones, roughly 89% of them seen once, and the ten largest clones take around 10%. The sequence derives from a woman in her fifties or sixties who had recovered from COVID-19. The sample was PBMCs or T cells enriched from blood (not recorded which). This chain connects TRBV19 to TRBJ1-6; D gene uncertain. The CDR3 sequence is CASSSELINSPLHF. The CDR3 nucleotides are TGTGCCAGTAGCTCTGAGTTGATAAATTCACCCCTCCACTTT.